Given below is one T cell receptor (beta chain) in context. Trimming at V came to 1 base and at J to 4 bases, leaving 6 bases not matched to a gene. CDR1 is MDHEN and CDR2 is SYDVKM in the germline V gene. CDR3 size: 15 residues. This entry belongs to a study of blood T cell repertoires in COVID-19. Study summary: COVID-19 samples from acute and convalescent phases originated in the United States, Italy and Spain.

The assay was immunoSEQ multiplex PCR, and TCRdb's table has in-frame clones only and misses some. The sample lists 450,000 or so clones; roughly 88% were seen once. The sequence was collected from a man aged 18 to 30 who had recovered from COVID-19. The rearrangement links TRBV28 to TRBJ1-2; 7 nucleotides agree with TRBD1. The sequenced sample consisted of PBMCs or T cells enriched from blood (not recorded which). CDR3: CASSLFGTVSYGYTF. The DNA for the CDR3 is TGTGCCAGCAGTTTATTTGGGACAGTGTCCTATGGCTACACCTTC.